The sequence of this TCR beta chain was determined in a study of T cell repertoires in ileal Crohn's disease. Sequencing was performed with immunoSEQ multiplex PCR; in TCRdb, only in-frame clones are kept and a portion is missing. Of about 62,000 clones listed, about 89% were seen once; the top ten hold roughly 2%. The time point denotes: neoterminal ileum biopsy at postoperative endoscopy, about 6 months after surgery. The receptor was isolated from an adult with Crohn's disease. The sample was ileal tissue.

The CDR3 here is CASSLSGDYSNQPQHF. The CDR3 DNA reads TGCGCCAGCAGCTTGTCTGGAGACTATAGCAATCAGCCCCAGCATTTT. V gene TRBV5-1 combines with J gene TRBJ1-5, with no clear D. The V gene's germline CDR1 is SGHRS and CDR2 YFSETQ. Trimming stripped 1 base from V and 0 bases from J, with 11 bases between. The CDR3 extends over 16 amino acids.